This T cell receptor beta chain is from a study of vaccination and CD4 T cells after COVID-19. The length of the CDR3 is 12 residues. Trimming removed 2 bases from V and 14 bases from J, with 15 bases in between. Germline lookup yields CDR1 MDHEN and CDR2 SYDVKM. Regarding treatment: roughly 10-day PBMC culture with coronavirus spike peptide pools or control peptides (ViraFEST assay). In regard to this clonotype: Its specificity is not known.

The Oncomine TCR Beta short-read assay generated sequence data from the DNA of cultured CD4+ T cells. MiXCR was run by TCRdb on the PCR reads, yielding one entry per CDR3 protein. The table lists around 12,000 distinct CDR3 sequences, roughly 80% of them singletons. This sequence was found in a human donor who had recovered from COVID-19. Sequenced material: CD4+ T cells from blood, cultured in vitro. J is TRBJ1-2 and V is TRBV28; D call uncertain. The CDR3 spells CASSLALMGGTF. In nucleotides, the CDR3 is TGTGCCAGCAGTTTAGCCTTGATGGGCGGAACCTTC.